These 21 T cell receptor beta chains originate from one sample sequenced in a study of T cell changes during pregnancy in multiple sclerosis. Sequencing used immunoSEQ multiplex PCR; TCRdb keeps in-frame clones, though not all of them. The sample yields 44,000 or so clones, 85% to 90% seen once. This material consisted of peripheral blood, taken in the first trimester of pregnancy. These receptors originate from a female donor in good health, enrolled as a control in a pregnancy study.

This chain links TRBV5-1 with TRBJ1-1; 7 bases match TRBD1. J was trimmed by 5 bases and V by 4 bases; bases with no gene match: 5. Germline-derived CDR1 and CDR2 are SGHRS and YFSETQ. This CDR3 comprises 13 residues. The CDR3 sequence: CASSPGTVTEAFF. CDR3 nucleotides: TGCGCCAGCAGCCCAGGGACAGTTACTGAAGCTTTCTTT.

This clone was observed once. This chain uses TRBV5-4 with TRBJ2-7; 11 bases match TRBD2. The V gene end was trimmed by 4 bases and the J gene end by 5 bases; junction bases not matched to a gene: 8. Germline V gene sequence: CDR1 SGHNT, CDR2 YYREEE (reference sequence). The CDR3 loop spans 15 amino acids. The CDR3 bases are TGTGCCAGCAGCGGACTAGCGGGCCCCCTCCACGAGCAGTACTTC. This sequence encodes CASSGLAGPLHEQYF.

This rearrangement joins TRBV9 to TRBJ2-7; 7 positions agree with TRBD2. V shed 3 bases, J shed 4 bases, and the junction held 13 bases outside the gene matches. Germline loops: CDR1 SGDLS, CDR2 YYNGEE. This CDR3 contains 16 residues. Here the CDR3 reads CASSATISGVVYEQYF. The CDR3, as DNA: TGTGCCAGCAGCGCTACTATAAGCGGGGTAGTGTACGAGCAGTACTTC.

Turning to this clone: Because the CDR3's place on the DNA is in doubt, the DNA is left out and the CDR3 is given as listed by TCRdb. The chain carries TRBV21-1 and TRBJ2-7; the table assigns TRBD1, which was not confirmed against the DNA. TRBV21-1 is recorded as a pseudogene. Including both end residues, the CDR3 is 15 amino acids long. The CDR3: CASSKVGQGSYEQYF.

The chain recombines TRBV6-4 with TRBJ1-1, with a weak D call TRBD1 (6 bases). V lost 6 bases to trimming and J lost 3 bases, with 17 bases between them. Looked up from germline, CDR1 is MRHNA and CDR2 is SNTAGT. This CDR3 is 15 amino acids long. The CDR3 reads CASRQVGGAHTEAFF. CDR3 nucleotides: TGTGCCAGCAGACAAGTCGGGGGGGCACACACTGAAGCTTTCTTT.

The chain is built from TRBV29-1 and TRBJ1-1; maybe TRBD1 (5 bases). Germline lookup yields CDR1 SQVTM and CDR2 ANQGSEA. This CDR3 is 12 amino acids long. Trimming shortened V by 0 bases and J by 8 bases, and 10 bases separated the two germline ends. The CDR3 loop reads CSVEEYQGEAFF. DNA for the CDR3: TGCAGCGTTGAAGAATACCAGGGCGAAGCTTTCTTT.

The chain combines TRBV11-2 with TRBJ2-7, with D hard to call. The V and J ends lost 5 bases and 4 bases respectively, with 12 bases between them. CDR1 SGHAT and CDR2 FQNNGV come from the germline V gene. The CDR3 sequence is 13 residues long. The CDR3 DNA follows: TGTGCCAGCAGCAATCTAATAGAGTACGAGCAGTACTTC. Translated: CASSNLIEYEQYF.

This clone was recorded only once. V and J are TRBV10-2 and TRBJ2-7, with no clear D. CDR1 WSHSY and CDR2 SAAADI come from the germline V gene. This CDR3 has 13 residues. V lost 2 bases and J lost 3, with 8 bases in between. CDR3 in amino acids: CASSEPFYYEQYF. For the CDR3, the DNA is TGCGCCAGCAGTGAGCCATTCTACTACGAGCAGTACTTC.

This sequence joins TRBV19 and TRBJ2-7; 9 bases align to TRBD2. CDR1 LNHDA and CDR2 SQIVND come from the germline V gene (reference sequence). The CDR3 spans 13 residues. Losses at the gene ends were 6 bases for V and 5 bases for J; bases not matched to a gene: 5. CDR3 DNA: TGTGCCAGTAGAGCGGCGGGGGGGCACGAGCAGTACTTC. It encodes CASRAAGGHEQYF.

There are a few counts of this clone. The chain combines TRBV5-3 with TRBJ1-4; possibly TRBD1 for D (5 bases). TRBV5-3 is an open reading frame, and its role is uncertain. V was shortened by 1 base and J by 0 bases, with 22 bases between the two germline ends. This CDR3 region has 20 residues. The DNA for the CDR3 is TGTGCCAGAAGCTTGATCTTGTCCAGGGTAGATCCCTCAACTAATGAAAAACTGTTTTTT. Translating gives CARSLILSRVDPSTNEKLFF.

The chain has TRBV19 and TRBJ2-3, with D maybe TRBD2 (5 bases). Trimming stripped 5 bases from V and 6 bases from J, with 12 bases between. The germline V gene encodes CDR1 LNHDA and CDR2 SQIVND (reference sequence). CDR3 length equals 13 residues. CDR3 nucleotide sequence: TGTGCCAGTAGTGGGCTAGCTGGGGATACGCAGTATTTT. This translates into CASSGLAGDTQYF.

The genes are TRBV5-1 and TRBJ2-5; TRBD2 might be the D (6 bases). The CDR3 is made up of 16 amino acids. V was shortened by 4 bases and J by 2 bases, with 18 bases between the two germline ends. Germline loops: CDR1 SGHRS, CDR2 YFSETQ. The CDR3 nucleotides read TGCGCCAGCAGCCCCGGCTATCAACTAGCACAAGAGACCCAGTACTTC. This codes for CASSPGYQLAQETQYF.

The V gene is TRBV14, the J gene TRBJ1-2; D gene unclear. Between the trimmed V and J ends, which lost 1 base and 2 bases, there was a span of 5 bases. The germline V gene has CDR1 SGHDN and CDR2 FVKESK. The CDR3 extends over 13 amino acids. The CDR3 DNA is TGTGCCAGCAGCCAAGTCGTAAACTATGGCTACACCTTC. Translated: CASSQVVNYGYTF.

This chain joins TRBV7-9 and TRBJ2-7, with 15 positions matching TRBD2. The germline gives CDR1 SEHNR, CDR2 FQNEAQ (reference sequence). This CDR3 comprises 19 residues. The V segment lost 1 base and the J segment 3 bases; nucleotides outside the gene matches: 10. CDR3 sequence reads: CASSLVRGLAGGGHYEQYF. The CDR3 DNA follows: TGTGCCAGCAGCTTAGTCCGAGGACTAGCGGGAGGGGGACACTACGAGCAGTACTTC.

V and J are TRBV5-4 and TRBJ2-7, with 10 bases identical to TRBD2. In germline, CDR1 is SGHNT, CDR2 YYREEE (reference sequence). After removal of 4 bases from V and 0 bases from J, the junction contained 4 bases not matched to a gene. The length of the CDR3 is 15 residues. The CDR3: CASSASGGASYEQYF. The CDR3 DNA follows: TGTGCCAGCAGCGCTAGCGGGGGCGCCTCCTACGAGCAGTACTTC.

The chain couples TRBV19 to TRBJ2-3, with TRBD2 identical over 8 bases. The germline V gene encodes CDR1 LNHDA and CDR2 SQIVND (reference sequence). V dropped 5 bases and J dropped 4; count of bases not matched to a gene: 8. This CDR3 is built from 15 residues. This CDR3 reads CASSETGGGADTQYF. CDR3 in DNA: TGTGCCAGTAGTGAAACGGGAGGGGGGGCAGATACGCAGTATTTT.

The sample holds one count of this clone. The chain uses TRBV19 and TRBJ1-2, with 9 positions matching TRBD1. Germline trimming cut 4 bases from V and 6 bases from J; bases unmatched to any gene: 15. Germline V gene sequence: CDR1 LNHDA, CDR2 SQIVND (reference sequence). The CDR3 has 17 amino acids. Here the CDR3 DNA reads TGTGCCAGTAGTACTATCTCCGGGACAGGGTCCAGGGATGGCTACACCTTC. Translation gives CASSTISGTGSRDGYTF.

This clone was found once. The chain couples TRBV7-8 to TRBJ2-7; 7 bases are shared with TRBD2. The ends lost 2 bases at V and 6 bases at J; junction bases unmatched: 4. Germline loops: CDR1 SGHVS, CDR2 FQNEAQ. This CDR3 is built from 13 residues. CDR3: CASSLRGVVEQYF. CDR3 sequence (DNA): TGTGCCAGCAGCTTACGGGGGGTGGTCGAGCAGTACTTC.

This clone was picked up one time. Here the CDR3 reads CASSPGTANTEAFF. Here the CDR3 DNA reads TGTGCCAGCAGTCCGGGGACAGCGAACACTGAAGCTTTCTTT. The genes are TRBV27 and TRBJ1-1; TRBD1 matches 7 bases. V lost 5 bases, J lost 1 base, and 4 bases stayed unmatched. Germline CDR1 and CDR2: MNHEY and SMNVEV (reference sequence). CDR3 length equals 14 residues.

This clone was seen only once. The chain uses TRBV20-1 and TRBJ2-5; TRBD2 is a possible D gene (6 bases). V dropped 6 bases and J dropped 5 bases, with 10 bases sitting between them. CDR3 size: 11 residues. Germline assignment: CDR1 DFQATT and CDR2 SNEGSKA (reference sequence). The CDR3 sequence is CSATEGETQYF. CDR3 nucleotide sequence: TGCAGTGCCACGGAGGGGGAGACCCAGTACTTC.

This sequence joins TRBV18 and TRBJ2-1; TRBD2 agrees at 10 bases. The germline CDR1 and CDR2 sequences are KGHSH and LQKENI. J gave up 8 bases and V 2 bases, and 12 bases lay outside the gene matches. The CDR3 runs 17 residues. The CDR3 DNA sequence: TGTGCCAGCTCACCAAAGTGGGCGGCTAGCGGGAGTTATGAGCAGTTCTTC. It translates to CASSPKWAASGSYEQFF. The full variable domain, with the rest looked up from reference TRBV18 and TRBJ2-1, is NAGVMQNPRHLVRRRGQEARLRCSPMKGHSHVYWYRQLPEEGLKFMVYLQKENIIDESGMPKERFSAEFPKEGPSILRIQQVVRGDSAAYFCASSPKWAASGSYEQFFGPGTRLTVL.